The subject of this entry is one T cell receptor beta chain. Its cognate antigen is unknown. A much larger clone lies a single base off, so this may be a read error. The germline V gene encodes CDR1 SNHLY and CDR2 FYNNEI. This CDR3 has 14 amino acids. TCRdb re-derived calls from the PCR reads in MiXCR, one entry per CDR3 protein. The sample has over 600,000 distinct CDR3 sequences, about 20% seen once. These data are taken from a study of molecular identifiers for immune sequencing clone quantification. Regarding the study as a whole: Effector cells kept over 99% of their molecules in clones above 20 RNA copies, while naive cells kept under 1% there. The sizes of highly expanded clones could be underestimated when identical TCR molecules share a barcode.

Construction of naive CD8 libraries employed about 17,000 to 1,100,000 sorted cells together with 10%, 30% or 50% RNA. The sample taken for sequencing was naive CD8+ T cells from blood, with Jurkat cell RNA spiked in. Subset reported: FACS-sorted CD8+CD4-CCR7+CD45RA+ naive T cells. This receptor was obtained from a human donor in good health. Some libraries in this study had Jurkat cell RNA spiked in. The chain links TRBV2 to TRBJ2-6; maybe TRBD1 (5 bases). CDR3 sequence reads: CASSSRVGANVPTF. In nucleotides, the CDR3 is TGTGCCAGCAGCTCCCGGGTTGGGGCCAACGTCCCGACTTTC.